The 22 T cell receptor beta chains below come from one sample, sequenced in a study of shared clonotypes between healthy human individuals. Assay used: immunoSEQ multiplex PCR; TCRdb lists only in-frame clones, some missing. The data contain over a million clones, approximately 98.5% of them singletons. Sequenced sample: naive CD4+ T cells sorted from blood. As for subset: CD45RA+ positively selected. These receptors originate from a man in his thirties or forties in good health.

This clone appeared a few times. The chain carries TRBV5-1 and TRBJ1-2; 7 bases fit TRBD1. The CDR3 is 14 residues long. Germline V gene sequence: CDR1 SGHRS, CDR2 YFSETQ. After removal of 0 bases from V and 7 bases from J, the junction contained 6 bases not matched to a gene. CDR3 in amino acids: CASSLEGTAPGYTF. CDR3 DNA: TGCGCCAGCAGCTTGGAGGGGACAGCTCCTGGCTACACCTTC.

The V and J genes are TRBV29-1 and TRBJ1-3, with D possibly matching TRBD1 (6 bases). The germline CDR1 and CDR2 sequences are SQVTM and ANQGSEA. Trimming cost V 6 bases and J 3 bases, with 15 bases left between them. The length of the CDR3 is 14 residues. CDR3 bases: TGCAGCGTAGACGACAGGAAGCATGGAAACACCATATATTTT. It yields the protein CSVDDRKHGNTIYF.

This chain connects TRBV5-1 to TRBJ2-1; TRBD2 agrees at 13 bases. The CDR3 contains 16 residues. Germline CDR1 and CDR2: SGHRS and YFSETQ. With 4 bases clipped from V and 7 bases from J, the junction kept 8 bases outside the gene matches. The CDR3, as DNA: TGCGCCAGCAGCATTACCGGGACTAGCGGGGTAAATGAGCAGTTCTTC. Translating gives CASSITGTSGVNEQFF.

The chain carries TRBV15 and TRBJ2-1, with 11 bases aligning to TRBD2. The CDR3 contains 16 residues. CDR1 and CDR2 from the germline V gene are LNHNV and YYDKDF (reference sequence). Trimming cost V 0 bases and J 7 bases; bases outside gene matches: 5. Here the CDR3 DNA reads TGTGCCACCAGCAGAGATGTCACTAGCGGGAGTAATGAGCAGTTCTTC. Translating it yields CATSRDVTSGSNEQFF. Together with reference TRBV15 and TRBJ2-1, the CDR3 gives the full variable domain: DAMVIQNPRYQVTQFGKPVTLSCSQTLNHNVMYWYQQKSSQAPKLLFHYYDKDFNNEADTPDNFQSRRPNTSFCFLDIRSPGLGDTAMYLCATSRDVTSGSNEQFFGPGTRLTVL.

V and J are TRBV14 and TRBJ1-3; D possibly corresponds to TRBD1 (6 bases). Germline lookup yields CDR1 SGHDN and CDR2 FVKESK. This CDR3 has 14 amino acids. V was cut by 6 bases and J by 15 bases, with 24 bases left in between. CDR3 nucleotides: TGTGCCAGCAGTGACAGGCCCTATAGCCAGTCGGGATATTTT. It codes for CASSDRPYSQSGYF.

The chain uses TRBV11-2 and TRBJ2-1, with 7 nucleotides matching TRBD2. Germline CDR1 is SGHAT and CDR2 is FQNNGV. The CDR3 is 15 residues long. V was pared by 8 bases and J by 2 bases, with 9 bases of the junction left unmatched. The CDR3 loop reads CASATPRGTYNEQFF. In nucleotides, the CDR3 is TGTGCCAGCGCCACCCCGCGGGGGACCTACAATGAGCAGTTCTTC.

The gene calls are TRBV6-5 and TRBJ2-7; D might be TRBD1 or TRBD2, each matching 6 bases. This CDR3 contains 15 residues. The V end lost 4 bases, the J end lost 6 bases, and 19 bases lay between the germline ends. Germline CDR1 and CDR2: MNHEY and SVGAGI. CDR3 residues: CASSWGATRPFEQYF. CDR3 coding DNA: TGTGCCAGCAGTTGGGGGGCGACTAGACCCTTCGAGCAGTACTTC.

The chain is built from TRBV7-6 and TRBJ2-1; D uncertain. Germline loops: CDR1 SGHVS, CDR2 FNYEAQ. The ends were cut back, 5 bases at V and 7 bases at J, with 15 bases in the middle. This CDR3 region has 14 residues. The CDR3 loop is CASSPRGGSNEQFF. The CDR3 nucleotides read TGTGCCAGCAGCCCCAGAGGCGGATCTAATGAGCAGTTCTTC. The entire variable domain, with the rest obtained from reference TRBV7-6 and TRBJ2-1, is as follows: GAGVSQSPRYKVTKRGQDVALRCDPISGHVSLYWYRQALGQGPEFLTYFNYEAQQDKSGLPNDRFSAERPEGSISTLTIQRTEQRDSAMYRCASSPRGGSNEQFFGPGTRLTVL.

The gene calls are TRBV28 and TRBJ1-2; 7 positions agree with TRBD1. The V gene end was trimmed by 3 bases and the J gene end by 2 bases; junction bases not matched to a gene: 3. The CDR3 length is 14 residues. CDR1 MDHEN and CDR2 SYDVKM come from the germline V gene. The CDR3 loop reads CASSFHRGNYGYTF. DNA for the CDR3: TGTGCCAGCAGTTTCCACAGGGGCAACTATGGCTACACCTTC.

CDR3: CASRDTFNTEAFF. The CDR3 nucleotides read TGTGCCAGTCGGGACACCTTCAACACTGAAGCTTTCTTT. The chain links TRBV6-5 to TRBJ1-1; maybe TRBD1 (6 bases). The germline V gene encodes CDR1 MNHEY and CDR2 SVGAGI. The V end lost 9 bases, the J end lost 2 bases, and 13 bases lay between the germline ends. CDR3 length: 13 amino acids.

The genes are TRBV30 and TRBJ2-7; unclear D gene. This CDR3 has 14 residues. CDR1 is GTSNPN and CDR2 is SVGIG in the germline V gene (reference sequence). V was clipped by 7 bases and J by 3 bases, with 19 bases between them. The CDR3 spells CASKPRPSYYEQYF. The CDR3 DNA reads TGTGCCTCCAAACCGAGGCCCAGCTACTACGAGCAGTACTTC. The entire variable domain, with the rest obtained from reference TRBV30 and TRBJ2-7, is as follows: SQTIHQWPATLVQPVGSPLSLECTVEGTSNPNLYWYRQAAGRGLQLLFYSVGIGQISSEVPQNLSASRPQDRQFILSSKKLLLSDSGFYLCASKPRPSYYEQYFGPGTRLTVT.

The chain links TRBV9 to TRBJ2-4; D is possibly TRBD2 (6 bases). The CDR3 sequence is 15 residues long. Germline CDR1 SGDLS, CDR2 YYNGEE. Trimming left V 4 bases short and J 6 bases short, with 17 bases between. The CDR3 nucleotides are TGTGCCAGCAGCCCCCAGGTAGTGGGGGGAAACATTCAGTACTTC. Amino acids: CASSPQVVGGNIQYF.

The chain links TRBV2 to TRBJ2-6, with no clear D. This CDR3 comprises 16 residues. Germline V gene data show CDR1 as SNHLY and CDR2 as FYNNEI. Trimming removed 5 bases from V and 1 base from J, with 12 bases in between. The CDR3 DNA is TGTGCCAGCAGTCGTAACGCAGGTTCTGGGGCCAACGTCCTGACTTTC. Translation: CASSRNAGSGANVLTF.

J is TRBJ2-1 and V is TRBV7-2; 12 bases agree with TRBD1. V lost 5 bases, J lost 2 bases, and 4 bases stayed unmatched. The germline V gene has CDR1 SGHTA and CDR2 FQGNSA. The CDR3 is 16 amino acids. In nucleotides, the CDR3 is TGTGCCAGCAGCCGGGACAGGGGGCCCCCCTACAATGAGCAGTTCTTC. Its protein is CASSRDRGPPYNEQFF.

For this clone: At the DNA level, this CDR3 is encoded by other sequences in the same sample as well. The chain combines TRBV5-1 with TRBJ2-7; 7 bases are shared with TRBD1. Germline CDR1 and CDR2: SGHRS and YFSETQ. V lost 0 bases and J lost 1; bases outside the gene matches: 4. CDR3 length equals 15 residues. Here the CDR3 DNA reads TGCGCCAGCAGCTTGGAAGGGGGCGGGTCCTACGAGCAGTACTTC. This gives the protein CASSLEGGGSYEQYF. The variable domain in full, completed from reference TRBV5-1 and TRBJ2-7, reads KAGVTQTPRYLIKTRGQQVTLSCSPISGHRSVSWYQQTPGQGLQFLFEYFSETQRNKGNFPGRFSGRQFSNSRSEMNVSTLELGDSALYLCASSLEGGGSYEQYFGPGTRLTVT.

J is TRBJ2-1 and V is TRBV28, with D possibly TRBD1 on 6 matching bases. V lost 7 bases and J 4 bases, leaving 17 bases between the germline ends. CDR3 size: 15 residues. In germline, CDR1 is MDHEN, CDR2 SYDVKM. CDR3 protein: CASIAQGPYYNEQFF. Here the CDR3 DNA reads TGTGCCAGCATAGCACAGGGACCATATTACAATGAGCAGTTCTTC. Looking up the rest from reference TRBV28 and TRBJ2-1 gives the full variable domain: DVKVTQSSRYLVKRTGEKVFLECVQDMDHENMFWYRQDPGLGLRLIYFSYDVKMKEKGDIPEGYSVSREKKERFSLILESASTNQTSMYLCASIAQGPYYNEQFFGPGTRLTVL.

The chain combines TRBV28 with TRBJ2-7; the D is unclear. This CDR3 comprises 15 residues. The germline gives CDR1 MDHEN, CDR2 SYDVKM. The V gene lost 5 bases and the J gene lost 7 bases, with 21 bases spanning the gap. The chain's CDR3 is CASSPDGMGFGEQYF. The CDR3 nucleotides are TGTGCCAGCAGTCCAGATGGCATGGGGTTTGGGGAGCAGTACTTC.

The J gene is TRBJ1-5, the V gene TRBV6-1, with TRBD1 as a possible D gene (6 bases). The CDR3 consists of 13 residues. V lost 8 bases, J lost 6 bases, and 14 bases lay in between. The V gene's germline CDR1 is MNHNS and CDR2 SASEGT. Written as DNA, the CDR3 is TGTGCCAGCGGCAGGGGAGTAAGTCAGCCCCAGCATTTT. The encoded protein is CASGRGVSQPQHF.

The chain carries TRBV10-3 and TRBJ2-5, with 10 bases identical to TRBD1. The CDR3 totals 18 residues. Trimming removed 0 bases from V and 5 bases from J; junction bases left unmatched: 12. Germline V CDR1 and CDR2: ENHRY, SYGVKD. CDR3 DNA: TGTGCCATCAGTGAGTCGAGAGTCGCGGACAGGGGGTTGGAGACCCAGTACTTC. It codes for CAISESRVADRGLETQYF.

The rearrangement joins TRBV6-5 to TRBJ2-1; the D is unclear. Trimming removed 5 bases from V and 7 bases from J, with 12 bases in between. CDR1 is MNHEY and CDR2 is SVGAGI in the germline V gene. The CDR3 is made up of 13 amino acids. CDR3 coding DNA: TGTGCCAGCAGTCAACGGGCCGCTAATGAGCAGTTCTTC. This translates into CASSQRAANEQFF.

A note on this clone: Germline and junction disagree at one end, which may indicate a read error. This chain connects TRBV7-7 to TRBJ2-5; no clear D gene. The CDR3 spans 13 residues. Germline loops: CDR1 SSHAT, CDR2 FNYEAQ (reference sequence). CDR3 bases: TGTGCTAGCAGCTTGGGCCCACAAGAGACCCAGTACTTC. Translation gives CASSLGPQETQYF. Complete variable domain (other parts from reference TRBV7-7 and TRBJ2-5): GAGVSQSPRYKVTKRGQDVTLRCDPISSHATLYWYQQALGQGPEFLTYFNYEAQPDKSGLPSDRFSAERPEGSISTLTIQRTEQRDSAMYRCASSLGPQETQYFGPGTRLLVL.

This sequence joins TRBV10-3 and TRBJ2-7; D tentatively fits TRBD1 or TRBD2 (5 bases each). Trimming removed 3 bases at V and 2 bases at J, with 11 bases between. Germline V gene data show CDR1 as ENHRY and CDR2 as SYGVKD. The length of the CDR3 is 14 residues. The DNA of the CDR3 is TGTGCCATCAGTGATATAAGGGACGCCTACGAGCAGTACTTC. Its translation is CAISDIRDAYEQYF.